This T cell receptor (beta chain) originates from a study of CD8 T cells in Susac syndrome. RNA amounts of 0.5 to 1 ug underwent reverse transcription with random hexamers. TCRdb ran MiXCR on the immunoSEQ multiplex PCR reads and lists one entry per CDR3 protein. The table lists approximately 190,000 distinct CDR3 sequences, 90% to 97% of them singletons. The germline V gene has CDR1 LNHNV and CDR2 YYDKDF (reference sequence). The CDR3 has 16 amino acids. Trimming took off 1 base at V and 6 bases at J, with 16 bases between the two ends. Peripheral blood CD8+ and CD4+ T cells were profiled by TCR beta sequencing. Patients with Susac syndrome showed fulfilment of recently defined diagnostic criteria for definite or probable disease.

V gene TRBV15 combines with J gene TRBJ1-5; D possibly corresponds to TRBD1 (5 bases). The TCR comes from a human donor with Susac syndrome. Sequenced: CD4+ T cells from PBMCs. The CDR3 loop is CATSRGDVDVLQPQHF. The CDR3 nucleotides are TGTGCCACCAGCAGAGGGGACGTGGACGTGCTTCAGCCCCAGCATTTT.